The 19 T cell receptor beta chains below come from one sample, sequenced in a study of blood T cells in healthy people across ages. The use of a sample-barcoded 5' primer and a J-beta primer mix characterized a second PCR of 7 to 11 cycles. In TCRdb, the 5' RACE reads were re-called with MiXCR into one record per CDR3 protein. The table has under 950,000 distinct CDR3 sequences, about 24% seen once. Sequencing input: blood. These receptors were taken from a man in his 70s in good health.

V usage is TRBV29-1 and J usage is TRBJ2-5; a possible D gene is TRBD1 (5 bases). V lost 4 bases and J lost 2, with 17 bases in between. Germline values: CDR1 SQVTM, CDR2 ANQGSEA. The CDR3 length is 15 residues. CDR3 coding DNA: TGCAGCGTTGTGGGGATCAGGGCGAAACAAGAGACCCAGTACTTC. As protein: CSVVGIRAKQETQYF.

V and J are TRBV7-2 and TRBJ2-3; 8 bases are shared with TRBD1. With V trimmed by 5 bases and J by 3 bases, 7 bases remained unmatched. The CDR3 has 15 residues. Germline CDR1 SGHTA, CDR2 FQGNSA. CDR3 region: CASSLQTGATDTQYF. The CDR3 DNA is TGTGCCAGCAGCCTCCAGACAGGGGCGACAGATACGCAGTATTTT.

This clonotype was counted between two and nine times. The CDR3 reads CSPQQRSGGGYTF. CDR3 nucleotide sequence: TGCAGTCCGCAGCAGCGCAGTGGGGGAGGCTACACCTTC. The genes are TRBV20-1 and TRBJ1-2, with D perhaps matching TRBD1 (5 bases). Germline V gene lookup returns CDR1 DFQATT and CDR2 SNEGSKA (reference sequence). Trimming took 8 bases from V and 8 from J, leaving 21 bases between them. This CDR3 region has 13 residues.

In its sample, this clonotype was seen a few times. This chain links TRBV6-2 or TRBV6-3 with TRBJ2-4; 7 nucleotides line up with TRBD1. The CDR3 totals 15 residues. Trimming removed 9 bases from V and 0 bases from J; junction bases left unmatched: 8. The germline CDR1 and CDR2 sequences are MNHEY and SVGEGT. In nucleotides, the CDR3 is TGTGCCAGTCTCGACAGGGCCTTAGCCAAAAACATTCAGTACTTC. This gives the protein CASLDRALAKNIQYF.

CDR3 sequence: CAISESRQITGNTIYF. The DNA for the CDR3 is TGTGCCATCAGTGAGTCTCGGCAGATTACAGGAAACACCATATATTTT. The chain combines TRBV10-3 with TRBJ1-3; no clear D. The CDR3 length is 16 residues. V lost 0 bases and J lost 4, with 13 bases in between. Germline CDR1 and CDR2: ENHRY and SYGVKD.

This clonotype was seen many times. This chain joins TRBV14 and TRBJ2-3; weak D call: TRBD2 (6 bases). V was trimmed by 4 bases and J by 4 bases, leaving 12 bases between them. Per the germline V gene, CDR1 is SGHDN and CDR2 is FVKESK. The CDR3 length is 14 residues. The CDR3 coding sequence is TGTGCCAGCAGCCCCGACTGGGGGGCAGATACGCAGTATTTT. It encodes CASSPDWGADTQYF. The full variable domain, completed using reference TRBV14 and TRBJ2-3, is EAGVTQFPSHSVIEKGQTVTLRCDPISGHDNLYWYRRVMGKEIKFLLHFVKESKQDESGMPNNRFLAERTGGTYSTLKVQPAELEDSGVYFCASSPDWGADTQYFGPGTRLTVL.

In its sample, this clonotype was seen a few times. The V call is TRBV11-2, the J call TRBJ2-1, with a possible D match to TRBD2 (6 bases). This CDR3 region has 15 residues. Trimming took off 5 bases at V and 3 bases at J, with 14 bases between the two ends. Germline V gene lookup returns CDR1 SGHAT and CDR2 FQNNGV. The CDR3, as DNA: TGTGCCAGCAGCCAAGGACCGGGGGTCTACAATGAGCAGTTCTTC. Translation gives CASSQGPGVYNEQFF.

J is TRBJ1-2 and V is TRBV12-5; TRBD1 aligns across 7 bases. After removal of 1 base from V and 6 bases from J, the junction contained 8 bases not matched to a gene. The CDR3 covers 15 residues. Per the germline V gene, CDR1 is LGHNT and CDR2 is FRNRAP. CDR3 sequence (DNA): TGTGCTAGTGGTTTGGCCCCGACAGGGATCCATGGCTACACCTTC. Translation gives CASGLAPTGIHGYTF.

The rearrangement joins TRBV12-3 or TRBV12-4 to TRBJ1-1; D may be TRBD1 (5 bases). This CDR3 has 16 residues. V was shortened by 6 bases and J by 0 bases, with 17 bases between the two germline ends. The chain's CDR3 is CASSPWGVGVNTEAFF. The CDR3 DNA follows: TGTGCCAGCAGCCCCTGGGGGGTGGGGGTGAACACTGAAGCTTTCTTT.

V usage is TRBV20-1 and J usage is TRBJ1-5, with a possible D match to TRBD1 (6 bases). The CDR3 contains 17 residues. The germline V gene encodes CDR1 DFQATT and CDR2 SNEGSKA (reference sequence). Trimming left V 4 bases short and J 4 bases short, with 23 bases between. Here the CDR3 reads CSAKGGFGLGRNQPQHF. For the CDR3, the DNA is TGCAGTGCTAAGGGGGGGTTTGGTCTGGGACGGAATCAGCCCCAGCATTTT.

J is TRBJ1-2 and V is TRBV12-5; no clear D. The CDR3 has 14 residues. CDR1 and CDR2 from the germline V gene are LGHNT and FRNRAP. Trimming left V 2 bases short and J 4 bases short, with 11 bases between. The CDR3 coding sequence is TGTGCTAGTGGTTTGAGTGGGTCCCTCTATGGCTACACCTTC. It codes for CASGLSGSLYGYTF. The complete variable domain, with remaining parts taken from reference TRBV12-5 and TRBJ1-2, reads DARVTQTPRHKVTEMGQEVTMRCQPILGHNTVFWYRQTMMQGLELLAYFRNRAPLDDSGMPKDRFSAEMPDATLATLKIQPSEPRDSAVYFCASGLSGSLYGYTFGSGTRLTVV.

This clonotype was found a few times. The V and J genes are TRBV7-9 and TRBJ2-1; a possible D gene is TRBD1 (6 bases). Germline V gene sequence: CDR1 SEHNR, CDR2 FQNEAQ (reference sequence). V gave up 2 bases and J gave up 6 bases, with 11 bases separating them. The CDR3 is 14 amino acids. The CDR3 nucleotides read TGTGCCAGCAGCTTAATCGGCAGGGGCAATGAGCAGTTCTTC. Amino acid sequence: CASSLIGRGNEQFF.

This chain uses TRBV20-1 with TRBJ2-7; D perhaps matches TRBD2 (6 bases). The ends were cut back, 2 bases at V and 2 bases at J, with 19 bases in the middle. Looked up from germline, CDR1 is DFQATT and CDR2 is SNEGSKA (reference sequence). The CDR3 totals 16 residues. CDR3 in DNA: TGCAGTGCTAGACGGTTCGGGGGTCCCGTAACCTACGAGCAGTACTTC. Protein: CSARRFGGPVTYEQYF.

In its sample, this clonotype was seen a few times. DNA for the CDR3: TGCAGTGCTAGTACTCAGACTTATGGCTACACCTTC. This codes for CSASTQTYGYTF. This chain joins TRBV20-1 and TRBJ1-2; D not resolved. V lost 3 bases and J 5 bases, leaving 10 bases between the germline ends. The CDR3 contains 12 residues. Germline CDR1 and CDR2: DFQATT and SNEGSKA (reference sequence).

This clonotype appeared a few times. The rearrangement uses TRBV7-2 and TRBJ1-2; D remains ambiguous. Trimming cost V 5 bases and J 5 bases, with 18 bases left between them. Germline CDR1 and CDR2: SGHTA and FQGNSA. The CDR3 totals 15 residues. The CDR3, as DNA: TGTGCCAGCAGCCAAAAAGGACGGGAGCCGTATGGCTACACCTTC. Amino acid sequence: CASSQKGREPYGYTF.

This clonotype came up a few times. The chain recombines TRBV3-1 with TRBJ2-1; a possible D gene is TRBD2 (6 bases). The CDR3 is made up of 15 amino acids. Germline CDR1 is LGHDT and CDR2 is YNNKEL (reference sequence). The V end lost 3 bases, the J end lost 8 bases, and 17 bases lay between the germline ends. In DNA form, the CDR3 reads TGTGCCAGCAGCCATAGCGGAGAAGGTATAGATGAGCAGTTCTTC. Translation: CASSHSGEGIDEQFF.

The rearrangement joins TRBV20-1 to TRBJ2-5; 10 bases agree with TRBD1. V shed 3 bases and J 5 bases; nucleotides not matched to a gene: 12. CDR3 length: 16 residues. Germline loops: CDR1 DFQATT, CDR2 SNEGSKA (reference sequence). The CDR3 is CSASILGTGEDETQYF. The CDR3 DNA is TGCAGTGCTAGTATTTTGGGGACAGGGGAGGACGAGACCCAGTACTTC.

This clonotype appeared a few times. The chain is built from TRBV19 and TRBJ2-7, with D possibly TRBD1 on 5 matching bases. Trimming shortened V by 7 bases and J by 0 bases, and 10 bases separated the two germline ends. CDR1 and CDR2 from the germline V gene are LNHDA and SQIVND (reference sequence). The CDR3 contains 13 residues. The CDR3 here is CASKRGASYEQYF. The CDR3 nucleotides read TGTGCCAGTAAACGTGGGGCCTCCTACGAGCAGTACTTC.

The chain is built from TRBV19 and TRBJ1-3, with D unresolved. The CDR3 length is 15 residues. V was trimmed by 9 bases and J by 0 bases, leaving 15 bases between them. The germline CDR1 and CDR2 sequences are LNHDA and SQIVND (reference sequence). In nucleotides, the CDR3 is TGTGCCAGCCGTAGACAAGCTAGCTCTGGAAACACCATATATTTT. Translating gives CASRRQASSGNTIYF.